The rows below give T cell receptor beta chains drawn from one sample of a study of blood T cell repertoires in COVID-19. TCRdb keeps only in-frame clones here, not all; method: immunoSEQ multiplex PCR. Among around 72,000 clones listed, more than 80% were seen once. Sequenced material: peripheral blood. Receptors originate from a woman aged 70-85 years with acute or convalescent COVID-19. Both conserved end residues are part of each CDR3. Fields, in order: D gene, clone size, V gene, J gene, CDR3 DNA, CDR3 protein. D genes are given only for firm matches. Clone size is stated in some rows and not others, as once, few, many or a class when expanded.

d_gene: TRBD2
abundance: NA
v_gene: TRBV6-2/TRBV6-3
j_gene: TRBJ2-1
CDR3nt: TGTGCCAGCAGCCATCGAGACCCTAGCGGGAGTGGTGAGCAGTTCTTC
CDR3aa: CASSHRDPSGSGEQFF

d_gene: TRBD2
abundance: once
v_gene: TRBV18
j_gene: TRBJ2-7
CDR3nt: TGTGCCAGCTCACCTTGGTTAGGTGGGGGGACTAGTTCCGAGCAGTACTTC
CDR3aa: CASSPWLGGGTSSEQYF

d_gene: TRBD1
abundance: NA
v_gene: TRBV5-3
j_gene: TRBJ1-3
CDR3nt: TGTGCCAGAAGCCTGGGACAGTCCTCGGGAAACACCATATATTTT
CDR3aa: CARSLGQSSGNTIYF

d_gene: TRBD1
abundance: few
v_gene: TRBV6-6
j_gene: TRBJ1-5
CDR3nt: TGTGCCAGCTCCTCCCGGGACAGGGGTGACAATCAGCCCCAGCATTTT
CDR3aa: CASSSRDRGDNQPQHF

d_gene: TRBD2
abundance: NA
v_gene: TRBV19
j_gene: TRBJ2-1
CDR3nt: TGTGCCAGTAGTATGAGGCGGGAGTACAATGAGCAGTTCTTC
CDR3aa: CASSMRREYNEQFF

d_gene: NA
abundance: NA
v_gene: TRBV6-4
j_gene: TRBJ1-6
CDR3nt: TGTGCCAGCAGTGGCGGGGGGAAGTCCTATAATTCACCCCTCCACTTT
CDR3aa: CASSGGGKSYNSPLHF

d_gene: TRBD1
abundance: NA
v_gene: TRBV7-9
j_gene: TRBJ2-7
CDR3nt: TGTGCCAGCAGCCGGGGGCAGGGGGCCGAGGCGGAGCAGTACTTC
CDR3aa: CASSRGQGAEAEQYF

d_gene: TRBD2
abundance: NA
v_gene: TRBV18
j_gene: TRBJ2-3
CDR3nt: TGTGCCAGCTCACCACCGCTAGCGGGAGGCACAGATACGCAGTATTTT
CDR3aa: CASSPPLAGGTDTQYF

d_gene: NA
abundance: NA
v_gene: TRBV6-5
j_gene: TRBJ1-1
CDR3nt: TGTGCCAGCAGTCCCAGGGGGAACACTGAAGCTTTCTTT
CDR3aa: CASSPRGNTEAFF

d_gene: NA
abundance: NA
v_gene: TRBV9
j_gene: TRBJ2-2
CDR3nt: TGTGCCAGCAGCGTATGGGGCTCCCCTGGGGCGGAGCTGTTTTTT
CDR3aa: CASSVWGSPGAELFF

d_gene: TRBD1
abundance: NA
v_gene: TRBV19
j_gene: TRBJ2-1
CDR3nt: TGTGCCAGTAGTAGACCGGGACAGGGTTACAATGAGCAGTTCTTC
CDR3aa: CASSRPGQGYNEQFF

d_gene: TRBD1
abundance: NA
v_gene: TRBV6-5
j_gene: TRBJ1-2
CDR3nt: TGTGCCAGCATCTCCTGGACAGGGAGCGGTGGCTACACCTTC
CDR3aa: CASISWTGSGGYTF

d_gene: NA
abundance: NA
v_gene: TRBV6-5
j_gene: TRBJ2-7
CDR3nt: TGTGCCAGCAGGAAGGGGGATCCATACGAGCAGTACTTC
CDR3aa: CASRKGDPYEQYF

d_gene: NA
abundance: NA
v_gene: TRBV28
j_gene: TRBJ1-2
CDR3nt: TGTGCCAGCAGTTCCCATGGCGGGGGGAGGGTTGGCTACACCTTC
CDR3aa: CASSSHGGGRVGYTF

d_gene: TRBD1
abundance: NA
v_gene: TRBV5-1
j_gene: TRBJ1-2
CDR3nt: TGCGCCAGCAGCACAACAGGACAGGGGGTAACTGGCTACACCTTC
CDR3aa: CASSTTGQGVTGYTF

d_gene: NA
abundance: NA
v_gene: TRBV7-2
j_gene: TRBJ1-6
CDR3nt: TGTGCCAGCAGCTTCGGCGGCAGCCGGAATTCACCCCTCCACTTT
CDR3aa: CASSFGGSRNSPLHF

d_gene: NA
abundance: NA
v_gene: TRBV11-2
j_gene: TRBJ1-5
CDR3nt: TGTGCCAGCAGCTTAGAGGGTGGGGCCAGCAATCAGCCCCAGCATTTT
CDR3aa: CASSLEGGASNQPQHF

d_gene: NA
abundance: few
v_gene: TRBV13
j_gene: TRBJ2-2
CDR3nt: TGTGCCAGCAGCCCTGGTAGTGCCGGGGAGCTGTTTTTT
CDR3aa: CASSPGSAGELFF

d_gene: TRBD1
abundance: few
v_gene: TRBV28
j_gene: TRBJ2-5
CDR3nt: TGTGCCAGCAGTTGGGACAGGGGGTTAGAGACCCAGTACTTC
CDR3aa: CASSWDRGLETQYF

d_gene: TRBD1
abundance: NA
v_gene: TRBV28
j_gene: TRBJ1-1
CDR3nt: TGTGCCAGCAGTTTATCCGGGACAGGGGGAACTGAAGCTTTCTTT
CDR3aa: CASSLSGTGGTEAFF

d_gene: NA
abundance: NA
v_gene: TRBV10-3
j_gene: TRBJ1-3
CDR3nt: TGTGCCATCAGGGCGACAGGACACTCTGGAAACACCATATATTTT
CDR3aa: CAIRATGHSGNTIYF

d_gene: TRBD1
abundance: NA
v_gene: TRBV11-3
j_gene: TRBJ2-5
CDR3nt: TGTGCCAGCAGCACTCCATACAGGGGGCAAGAGACCCAGTACTTC
CDR3aa: CASSTPYRGQETQYF